These 5 T cell receptor beta chains came from one sample sequenced in a study of CXCR4 blockade with PD-1 therapy in pancreatic cancer. Some clones are missing from TCRdb's copy, which holds only in-frame ones; the method was immunoSEQ multiplex PCR. The profile covers about 8,100 clones, with around three fifths appearing a single time and roughly 7.2% taken by the ten largest. The sample consisted of tumor tissue. These receptors were collected from a human donor with pancreatic ductal adenocarcinoma.

This clone was found once. The chain has TRBV28 and TRBJ2-5; no clear D. The CDR3 covers 14 residues. Trimming took 3 bases from V and 4 from J, leaving 12 bases between them. CDR1 is MDHEN, CDR2 SYDVKM, per germline. In DNA, the CDR3 is TGTGCCAGCAGTTTGACGAGTATCCGAGAGACCCAGTACTTC. This translates into CASSLTSIRETQYF.

This clone was found a few times. The chain employs TRBV18 and TRBJ2-7; TRBD1 agrees at 8 bases. Germline V gives CDR1 KGHSH, CDR2 LQKENI. The J segment lost 7 bases and the V segment lost 3 bases, leaving 2 bases of the junction unmatched. The CDR3 spans 12 residues. The CDR3 sequence is CASSPDRGEQYF. The CDR3 region has the DNA TGTGCCAGCTCACCCGACAGGGGTGAGCAGTACTTC.

V is TRBV28 and J is TRBJ1-1; D is uncertain. The CDR3 extends over 13 amino acids. Germline-derived CDR1 and CDR2 are MDHEN and SYDVKM. With 6 bases removed from V and 1 base from J, the gap between germline ends came to 9 bases. CDR3 region: CASSPLRNTEAFF. CDR3 in DNA: TGTGCCAGCAGCCCCCTAAGGAACACTGAAGCTTTCTTT.

The genes are TRBV30 and TRBJ1-4; D perhaps matches TRBD1 (5 bases). Germline V gives CDR1 GTSNPN, CDR2 SVGIG (reference sequence). The V and J ends lost 5 bases and 7 bases respectively, with 17 bases between them. The CDR3 length is 14 residues. The CDR3 bases are TGTGCCTGGGCCCCCGGGACGTTGGGTGAAAAACTGTTTTTT. Its protein product is CAWAPGTLGEKLFF. Variable domain in full (rest from reference TRBV30 and TRBJ1-4): SQTIHQWPATLVQPVGSPLSLECTVEGTSNPNLYWYRQAAGRGLQLLFYSVGIGQISSEVPQNLSASRPQDRQFILSSKKLLLSDSGFYLCAWAPGTLGEKLFFGSGTQLSVL.

This rearrangement joins TRBV19 to TRBJ2-5; D might be TRBD2 (5 bases). The CDR3 length is 14 residues. Germline loops: CDR1 LNHDA, CDR2 SQIVND (reference sequence). V was shortened by 3 bases and J by 1 base, with 9 bases between the two germline ends. CDR3 protein: CASSMRRTQETQYF. DNA for the CDR3: TGTGCCAGTAGTATGAGGAGGACCCAAGAGACCCAGTACTTC.